This section outlines one T cell receptor (beta chain) sequence together with its context. The authors' processing: Estimation of nucleated cell counts relied on the amplification of reference gene primers. Profiling relied on immunoSEQ multiplex PCR, and the TCRdb table lists in-frame clones only, not all of them. That table supplies the V and J calls and clone size; D and trimming were determined from the DNA. Found here are under 200,000 clones, 88% of them singletons; the top ten hold under 6.5%. This sample was included in a study of blood T cell repertoires in COVID-19. Across the study: The origin of the acute and convalescent COVID-19 samples was the United States, Italy and Spain. T cells, B-cell-depleted T cells, or PBMCs provided the cDNA or gDNA that served as material.

The specimen sequenced was peripheral blood. The receptor's source is a man in his forties with active or convalescent COVID-19.

CDR3 sequence (DNA): TGTGCCCCCGGGGGGGACGAGCAGTACTTC. This codes for CAPGGDEQYF. The rearrangement joins TRBV7-9 to TRBJ2-7; 8 bases map to TRBD2. CDR1 SEHNR and CDR2 FQNEAQ come from the germline V gene (reference sequence). V dropped 11 bases and J dropped 5; count of bases not matched to a gene: 2. This CDR3 spans 10 amino acids.